The clone carrying this T cell receptor (beta chain) was seen a few times. Treatment reported: oral pan-JAK inhibitor, 5-10 mg twice daily. Punch biopsies of lesional scalp, plus peripheral blood, were taken from alopecia areata patients. Germline lookup yields CDR1 SGHVS and CDR2 FNYEAQ. V was clipped by 3 bases and J by 4 bases; unmatched bases: 9. This CDR3 is 15 amino acids long. This record belongs to a study of CD8+ T cells in alopecia areata. In the study overall: Administration of oral tofacitinib to treated patients was at 5 to 10 mg twice daily.

It was cDNA, reverse transcribed from extracted RNA, that served as the sequencing template. Using immunoSEQ multiplex PCR, the repertoire was profiled, and TCRdb retains in-frame clones only, with some absent. The table has 80,000 to 95,000 clones, 44% seen once; the top ten hold more than 15%. This sequence was found in a human donor with alopecia areata. The gene calls are TRBV7-6 and TRBJ2-7; 7 bases are shared with TRBD1. Sequenced here: CD8+ T cells sorted from blood, sampled at week 24, from a patient treated with tofacitinib. This chain's CDR3 is CASSFAGTEAYEQYF. In nucleotides, the CDR3 is TGTGCCAGCAGCTTCGCCGGGACAGAGGCATACGAGCAGTACTTC.